This TCR beta chain was identified during a study of OX40 agonist ivuxolimab in advanced cancers. Study overall: A male proportion of around 86% was recorded, with mean age roughly 60 years and range roughly 23 to 79.

The study, taken as a whole, reports: Normalized T-cell clonal expansion was also low in some nonresponders.

The protocol was immunoSEQ multiplex PCR, while the TCRdb copy is restricted to in-frame clones and leaves out a portion. Of 45,000 to 65,000 clones in the sample, roughly 86% were seen once. Regarding this clone: Its antigen is not known.

This specimen consisted of CD4+ or CD8+ T cells sorted from blood, obtained in a trial of the OX40 agonist ivuxolimab. The sequence was obtained from an adult with an advanced solid tumor such as melanoma, head and neck, liver or kidney cancer.

The CDR3 DNA is TGTGCCAGCAGCTTAGTGGACAGACAGAACACTGAAGCTTTCTTT. Protein: CASSLVDRQNTEAFF. This chain links TRBV11-2 with TRBJ1-1; D may be TRBD1 (6 bases). Trimming took off 1 base at V and 1 base at J, with 10 bases between the two ends. This CDR3 has 15 residues. Germline lookup yields CDR1 SGHAT and CDR2 FQNNGV.